This TCR beta chain appears in the sequencing data of a study of T cells in narcolepsy. General study results and limits: Blood of same and different patients, but not healthy controls, reportedly held recurring autoreactive clonotypes. Same-patient CSF and blood CD4+ T cell clonotypes included HCRT-specific and TRIB2-specific autoreactive ones.

Here immunoSEQ multiplex PCR was the method, and the copy in TCRdb shows in-frame clones only, minus some. The data hold about 15,000 clones, with over 75% observed a single time. Remarks on this clone: Its antigen remains unidentified.

The CDR3 extends over 14 amino acids. Germline assignment: CDR1 MNHNS and CDR2 SASEGT. V lost 6 bases, J lost 2 bases, and 2 bases stayed unmatched. The TCR was taken from a human donor in good health. Material: memory (CD45RA-) CD4+ T cells from blood. The J gene is TRBJ2-3, the V gene TRBV6-1; 10 bases agree with TRBD2. CDR3 loop: CASSTSGATDTQYF. The CDR3 bases are TGTGCCAGCAGCACTAGCGGGGCCACAGATACGCAGTATTTT.